Reported below is one TCR beta chain. Its antigen is as yet unknown. The data are from a study of identifying expanded T cells in peripheral blood. Produced via immunoSEQ multiplex PCR; TCRdb's table is partial and in-frame only. Here the sample spans over 70,000 clones, 85% to 90% being singletons. General study findings and limits: Over around two and four weeks, about 17 and 20 clones changed, versus approximately 1.1 between replicates. Variance in clone template counts between approximately two-week samples significantly increased with total template count across all healthy donors.

V gave up 6 bases and J gave up 3 bases; unmatched junction bases: 5. The CDR3 runs 15 residues. Germline CDR1 MNHEY, CDR2 SVGAGI. The sequenced sample was blood. The TCR comes from a person aged 18-70 years in good health. The J gene is TRBJ2-3, the V gene TRBV6-5; the match to TRBD2 covers 11 bases. The CDR3 reads CASRLAGAGTDTQYF. The CDR3 DNA reads TGTGCCAGCAGACTAGCGGGGGCCGGGACAGATACGCAGTATTTT.